Sequencing of this TCR beta chain was carried out in a study of regulatory T cells in long-lasting Graves disease. Time point specified: newly diagnosed GD, antithyroid drugs for less than 3 months. PBMCs provided the RNA from which the TCR library was made. The V and J ends lost 10 bases and 5 bases, in that order; junction bases with no gene match: 6. Germline V gives CDR1 SEHNR, CDR2 FQNEAQ (reference sequence). The CDR3 sequence is 12 residues long. According to the study, TCR beta libraries were built with iRepertoire HTBI primers and CDR3-region Arm-PCR. TCRdb reprocessed the multiplex PCR reads with MiXCR, giving one entry per CDR3 protein. The sample gives approximately 400,000 distinct CDR3 sequences, 15% to 17% of which show up once; 22% is in the top ten.

The source of this sequence is a female donor with Graves disease. This chain connects TRBV7-9 to TRBJ1-2; 8 nucleotides align to TRBD1. The sequenced sample was peripheral blood mononuclear cells (PBMCs), obtained at new diagnosis, from a patient treated with antithyroid drugs. The CDR3 nucleotides read TGTGCCACTTGGACAGGGCAATATGGCTACACCTTC. Its protein is CATWTGQYGYTF.